A single sample is the source of the 27 T cell receptor beta chains below, sequenced in a study of blood T cell repertoires in COVID-19. Measured with immunoSEQ multiplex PCR; TCRdb has only the in-frame clones, and not every one. The repertoire consists of around 93,000 clones, with 80% to 95% occurring once and the leading ten covering 6.7%. The sequenced sample consisted of peripheral blood. The receptors were gathered from a man between 18 and 29 years old with COVID-19, enrolled during active disease.

This chain joins TRBV4-2 and TRBJ2-5; 10 positions agree with TRBD2. V shed 0 bases and J 4 bases; nucleotides not matched to a gene: 8. The CDR3 sequence is 17 residues long. Germline lookup yields CDR1 LGHNA and CDR2 YNFKEQ. The CDR3 coding sequence is TGTGCCAGCAGCCAAGATCTAGCGGGAGAATTGGGAGAGACCCAGTACTTC. Its protein product is CASSQDLAGELGETQYF.

This sequence joins TRBV5-1 and TRBJ1-1, with unresolved D. The CDR3 is 14 amino acids. Germline V CDR1 and CDR2: SGHRS, YFSETQ. V was pared by 2 bases and J by 1 base, with 9 bases between. The CDR3 spells CASSFQSRNTEAFF. In DNA form, the CDR3 reads TGCGCCAGCAGCTTTCAGTCAAGGAACACTGAAGCTTTCTTT.

CDR3 nucleotides: TGTGCCAGCAGCCTGGATGGACAGGGGACCTACGAGCAGTACTTC. Protein product: CASSLDGQGTYEQYF. The V call is TRBV5-6, the J call TRBJ2-7; 9 bases fit TRBD1. The CDR3 is 15 amino acids. J was trimmed by 2 bases and V by 4 bases; bases with no gene match: 7. Germline V gene data show CDR1 as SGHDT and CDR2 as YYEEEE.

The CDR3 loop reads CASSFRAGANNEQFF. CDR3 in DNA: TGTGCCAGCAGTTTTAGGGCGGGAGCGAACAATGAGCAGTTCTTC. The chain links TRBV27 to TRBJ2-1; 7 bases map to TRBD2. The V gene end was trimmed by 3 bases and the J gene end by 5 bases; junction bases not matched to a gene: 7. Germline V CDR1 and CDR2: MNHEY, SMNVEV (reference sequence). CDR3 length: 15 residues.

This clone was picked up one time. The chain has TRBV19 and TRBJ1-5; D possibly corresponds to TRBD1 (6 bases). CDR3 length equals 15 residues. The germline V gene encodes CDR1 LNHDA and CDR2 SQIVND (reference sequence). The V end lost 7 bases, the J end lost 0 bases, and 13 bases lay between the germline ends. The CDR3 bases are TGTGCCAGTACTCGGACAGTCCCTAGCAATCAGCCCCAGCATTTT. Its translation is CASTRTVPSNQPQHF.

As for this clone: The junction departs from germline at one end; a sequencing error may be responsible. The rearrangement joins TRBV5-8 to TRBJ1-4; D might be TRBD1 (6 bases). Germline V lookup: CDR1 SGHTS, CDR2 YDEGEE. The CDR3 is made up of 14 amino acids. The CDR3 DNA reads TGTGCCAGCAGCTCCGGACAGATTGGCGAAAAACTGCTTTTT. The encoded protein is CASSSGQIGEKLLF. The full variable domain, with the rest looked up from reference TRBV5-8 and TRBJ1-4, is EAGVTQSPTHLIKTRGQQATLRCSPISGHTSVYWYQQALGLGLQFLLWYDEGEERNRGNFPPRFSGRQFPNYSSELNVNALELEDSALYLCASSSGQIGEKLLFGSGTQLSVL.

In DNA form, the CDR3 reads TGTGCCAGCAGCCTTTTTGACAGAAACACTGAAGCTTTCTTT. Translated: CASSLFDRNTEAFF. This rearrangement joins TRBV3-1 (or the pseudogene TRBV3-2) to TRBJ1-1; TRBD1 is a possible D gene (5 bases). The germline V gene has CDR1 LGHDT and CDR2 YNNKEL (reference sequence). The CDR3 is made up of 14 amino acids. Trimming shortened V by 4 bases and J by 2 bases, and 11 bases separated the two germline ends.

The J gene is TRBJ1-1, the V gene TRBV6-5; unclear D gene. The CDR3 loop spans 12 amino acids. Germline CDR1 reads MNHEY; CDR2 reads SVGAGI. Trimming pared 6 bases from V and 5 bases from J, leaving 10 bases between. The CDR3 nucleotides read TGTGCCAGCAGCCACCCGGGGACTGAAGCTTTCTTT. Its protein is CASSHPGTEAFF.

The chain carries TRBV11-1 and TRBJ2-2, with D perhaps matching TRBD1 (5 bases). Trimming cost V 5 bases and J 3 bases, with 13 bases left between them. CDR3 length: 15 amino acids. Germline CDR1 and CDR2: SGHAT and FQDESV (reference sequence). The CDR3 sequence is CASSTSGLYTGELFF. DNA of the CDR3: TGTGCCAGCAGCACCTCAGGGCTATACACCGGGGAGCTGTTTTTT. Drawing the rest from reference TRBV11-1 and TRBJ2-2, the complete variable domain is EAEVAQSPRYKITEKSQAVAFWCDPISGHATLYWYRQILGQGPELLVQFQDESVVDDSQLPKDRFSAERLKGVDSTLKIQPAELGDSAMYLCASSTSGLYTGELFFGEGSRLTVL.

The rearrangement joins TRBV15 to TRBJ1-1; tentative D call: TRBD1 (6 bases). Trimming pared 2 bases from V and 5 bases from J, leaving 27 bases between. Germline CDR1 is LNHNV and CDR2 is YYDKDF (reference sequence). The CDR3 consists of 19 residues. The CDR3 DNA is TGTGCCACCAGCAGACCGAGTTGGTTCGGGACACCCGAGGGTACTGAAGCTTTCTTT. Translated: CATSRPSWFGTPEGTEAFF.

This chain links TRBV9 with TRBJ2-5; no firm D call. Germline CDR1 SGDLS, CDR2 YYNGEE. This CDR3 is 11 amino acids long. With 3 bases removed from V and 7 bases from J, the gap between germline ends came to 7 bases. The CDR3 nucleotides read TGTGCCAGCAGCGACGGCGGGACCCAGTACTTC. This codes for CASSDGGTQYF.

The chain uses TRBV10-3 and TRBJ2-7, with 10 bases identical to TRBD1. The CDR3 runs to 12 residues. The germline V gene has CDR1 ENHRY and CDR2 SYGVKD. J was trimmed by 3 bases and V by 10 bases; bases with no gene match: 3. The CDR3 loop reads CATGQGFYEQYF. CDR3 in DNA: TGTGCCACGGGACAGGGGTTCTACGAGCAGTACTTC.

This clone was seen only a few times. J is TRBJ1-4 and V is TRBV19; 7 bases are shared with TRBD1. CDR1 is LNHDA and CDR2 is SQIVND in the germline V gene (reference sequence). The V gene end was trimmed by 4 bases and the J gene end by 0 bases; junction bases not matched to a gene: 2. The CDR3 has 15 amino acids. CDR3 nucleotide sequence: TGTGCCAGTAGTAGGGGGACAGCAACTAATGAAAAACTGTTTTTT. Translating gives CASSRGTATNEKLFF.

The chain joins TRBV24-1 to TRBJ2-3, with 10 bases identical to TRBD2. J was trimmed by 1 base and V by 2 bases; bases with no gene match: 8. This CDR3 is 18 amino acids long. Looked up from germline, CDR1 is KGHDR and CDR2 is SFDVKD. CDR3 amino acids: CATSDWASGSKGTDTQYF. The CDR3 DNA follows: TGTGCCACCAGTGATTGGGCTAGCGGGAGTAAAGGCACAGATACGCAGTATTTT.

In this sample, this clone turned up a few times. The chain recombines TRBV2 with TRBJ1-1, with 9 positions matching TRBD1. Germline CDR1 SNHLY, CDR2 FYNNEI. The trim removed 10 bases at V and 7 bases at J, leaving 4 bases unmatched. The CDR3 contains 11 residues. The CDR3 protein is CAIPDRGEAFF. The CDR3 bases are TGTGCCATCCCGGACAGGGGTGAAGCTTTCTTT.

This clone was picked up one time. The chain carries TRBV7-9 and TRBJ1-5, with 9 bases that match TRBD1. After removal of 4 bases from V and 5 bases from J, the junction contained 6 bases not matched to a gene. This CDR3 has 15 amino acids. The germline V gene encodes CDR1 SEHNR and CDR2 FQNEAQ (reference sequence). The CDR3 here is CASSSGQGMHQPQHF. DNA of the CDR3: TGTGCCAGCAGCTCCGGACAGGGGATGCATCAGCCCCAGCATTTT.

Concerning this clone itself: At one boundary the junction diverges from the germline segment, which might be a read error. This chain uses TRBV5-1 with TRBJ1-4, with 9 bases lining up with TRBD1. Germline V gene lookup returns CDR1 SGHRS and CDR2 YFSETQ. There are 14 residues in the CDR3. The CDR3 reads CASSPGTGREKLLF. The DNA for the CDR3 is TGCGCCAGCAGCCCCGGGACAGGGCGCGAAAAACTGCTTTTT.

V is TRBV28 and J is TRBJ2-3; 11 bases fit TRBD2. The CDR3 has 17 amino acids. Germline-derived CDR1 and CDR2 are MDHEN and SYDVKM. V was pared by 5 bases and J by 6 bases, with 13 bases of the junction left unmatched. CDR3 in amino acids: CASSPLAGVMFGDTQYF. CDR3 nucleotides: TGTGCCAGCAGTCCACTAGCGGGAGTAATGTTTGGCGATACGCAGTATTTT.

This clone was seen a handful of times. The chain is built from TRBV6-6 and TRBJ1-3; tentatively, D is TRBD1 (6 bases). With 0 bases removed from V and 3 bases from J, the gap between germline ends came to 12 bases. This CDR3 spans 16 amino acids. Germline V CDR1 and CDR2: MNHNY, SVGAGI (reference sequence). The CDR3 sequence is CASSYSGQGSGNTIYF. In DNA form, the CDR3 reads TGTGCCAGCAGTTACTCCGGGCAGGGGAGTGGAAACACCATATATTTT.

The CDR3 reads CASSWLAGPRETQYF. The CDR3 nucleotides are TGTGCCAGCAGCTGGCTAGCGGGACCTAGGGAGACCCAGTACTTC. The V call is TRBV5-6, the J call TRBJ2-5; 9 bases are shared with TRBD2. The trim removed 3 bases at V and 5 bases at J, leaving 8 bases unmatched. Germline V gene sequence: CDR1 SGHDT, CDR2 YYEEEE. CDR3 length: 15 residues.

The chain links TRBV19 to TRBJ2-1, with 7 bases matching TRBD2. This CDR3 is built from 14 residues. CDR1 and CDR2 (germline): LNHDA, SQIVND (reference sequence). V dropped 7 bases and J dropped 0; count of bases not matched to a gene: 3. For the CDR3, the DNA is TGTGCCAGTAAGGCGGGGGACTCCTACAATGAGCAGTTCTTC. It codes for CASKAGDSYNEQFF.

The chain carries TRBV2 and TRBJ1-2; D is unresolved. This CDR3 comprises 13 residues. Germline loops: CDR1 SNHLY, CDR2 FYNNEI. V was trimmed by 3 bases and J by 2 bases, leaving 7 bases between them. CDR3 residues: CASSDLRNYGYTF. In DNA, the CDR3 is TGTGCCAGCAGTGACCTGCGGAACTATGGCTACACCTTC.

The V call is TRBV10-3, the J call TRBJ1-3; TRBD1 matches 8 bases. Trimming removed 3 bases from V and 4 bases from J; junction bases left unmatched: 5. The length of the CDR3 is 15 residues. Germline lookup yields CDR1 ENHRY and CDR2 SYGVKD. In DNA form, the CDR3 reads TGTGCCATCAGTGATCGGACAGGGTCCGGAAACACCATATATTTT. Its translation is CAISDRTGSGNTIYF.

The rearrangement uses TRBV21-1 and TRBJ2-1; the D call TRBD2 from the table was never checked on the DNA. TRBV21-1 is deemed a pseudogene. The CDR3 consists of 18 residues. The CDR3 region is CASSKGAGTLSSYNEQFF. The CDR3 region has the DNA TGTGCCAGCAGCAAAGGGGCCGGGACTCTTAGCTCCTACAATGAGCAGTTCTTC.

The V and J genes are TRBV6-2 or TRBV6-3 and TRBJ2-3; 10 nucleotides align to TRBD1. The CDR3 covers 15 residues. The V and J ends lost 6 bases and 2 bases, in that order; junction bases with no gene match: 5. In germline, CDR1 is MNHEY, CDR2 SVGEGT. CDR3 bases: TGTGCCAGCAGCCTCGGGACAGGGGACACAGATACGCAGTATTTT. As protein: CASSLGTGDTDTQYF.

V and J are TRBV11-3 and TRBJ2-3; 12 bases fit TRBD2. V was pared by 4 bases and J by 5 bases, with 1 base of the junction left unmatched. CDR1 and CDR2 (germline): SGHNT, YENEEA. The length of the CDR3 is 14 residues. In DNA form, the CDR3 reads TGTGCCAGCAGCTCGGGACTAGCGGGAGATACGCAGTATTTT. Residues: CASSSGLAGDTQYF.

This chain joins TRBV28 and TRBJ2-3, with TRBD2 matching over 14 bases. With V trimmed by 6 bases and J by 9 bases, 14 bases remained unmatched. This CDR3 comprises 17 residues. Germline V gene sequence: CDR1 MDHEN, CDR2 SYDVKM. CDR3 nucleotide sequence: TGTGCCAGCAGCCTGACTAGCGGGAGGGCCGTCTGGGGAACGCAGTATTTT. Protein product: CASSLTSGRAVWGTQYF.